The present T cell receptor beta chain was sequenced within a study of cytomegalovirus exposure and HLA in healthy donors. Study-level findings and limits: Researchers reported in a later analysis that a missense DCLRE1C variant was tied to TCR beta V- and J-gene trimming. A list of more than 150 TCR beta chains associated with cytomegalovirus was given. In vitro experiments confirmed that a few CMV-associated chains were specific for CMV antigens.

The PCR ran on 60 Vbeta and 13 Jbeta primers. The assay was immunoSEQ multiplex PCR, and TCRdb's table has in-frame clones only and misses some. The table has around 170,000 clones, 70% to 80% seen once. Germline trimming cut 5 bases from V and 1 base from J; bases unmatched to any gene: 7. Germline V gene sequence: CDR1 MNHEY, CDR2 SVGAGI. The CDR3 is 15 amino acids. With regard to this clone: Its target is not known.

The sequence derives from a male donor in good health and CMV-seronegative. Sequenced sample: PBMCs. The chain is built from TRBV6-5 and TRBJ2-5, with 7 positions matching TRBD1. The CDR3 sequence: CASSQPGTVQETQYF. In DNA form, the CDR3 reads TGTGCCAGCAGTCAACCAGGGACAGTCCAAGAGACCCAGTACTTC.